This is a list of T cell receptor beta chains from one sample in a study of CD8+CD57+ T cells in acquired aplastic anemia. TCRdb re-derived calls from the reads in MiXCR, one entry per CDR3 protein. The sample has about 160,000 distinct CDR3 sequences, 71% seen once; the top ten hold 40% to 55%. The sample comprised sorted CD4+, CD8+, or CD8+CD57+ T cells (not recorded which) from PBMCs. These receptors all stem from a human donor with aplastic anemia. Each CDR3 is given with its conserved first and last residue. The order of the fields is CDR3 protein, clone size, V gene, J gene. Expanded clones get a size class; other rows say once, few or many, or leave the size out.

CDR3: CASSLGTGGSGNTIYF
size: -
V: TRBV7-8
J: TRBJ1-3

CDR3: CASSLGGGYEQFF
size: -
V: TRBV6-5
J: TRBJ2-1

CDR3: CASSYSTDTQYF
size: -
V: TRBV5-5
J: TRBJ2-3

CDR3: CASDSYNSPLHF
size: -
V: TRBV6-5
J: TRBJ1-6

CDR3: CSVGTAGNTIYF
size: once
V: TRBV29-1
J: TRBJ1-3

CDR3: CASSEPGNPFNQPQHF
size: -
V: TRBV25-1
J: TRBJ1-5

CDR3: CASSYSSGATEAFF
size: many
V: TRBV6-5
J: TRBJ1-1

CDR3: CSVAITGELFF
size: -
V: TRBV29-1
J: TRBJ2-2

CDR3: CSVGGQGSDYGYTF
size: -
V: TRBV29-1
J: TRBJ1-2

CDR3: CASSIGLTGMRGYTF
size: -
V: TRBV19
J: TRBJ1-2

CDR3: CSAKKPGGGDLFF
size: -
V: TRBV20-1
J: TRBJ2-2

CDR3: CASIDRGQGIQYF
size: -
V: TRBV2
J: TRBJ2-4

CDR3: CASSLGGLAGAYEQYF
size: -
V: TRBV5-6
J: TRBJ2-7

CDR3: CASSTRRSQFF
size: -
V: TRBV12-3/TRBV12-4
J: TRBJ2-1

CDR3: CASSGNQGGREKLFF
size: -
V: TRBV2
J: TRBJ1-4

CDR3: CATKVEGRNTEAFF
size: few
V: TRBV10-3
J: TRBJ1-1

CDR3: CASSPPGDSNQPQHF
size: -
V: TRBV7-9
J: TRBJ1-5

CDR3: CASTVYNEQFF
size: few
V: TRBV2
J: TRBJ2-1

CDR3: CATSDRGDSPLHF
size: -
V: TRBV24-1
J: TRBJ1-6

CDR3: CSDRGNTEAFF
size: few
V: TRBV20-1
J: TRBJ1-1

CDR3: CASSGEGQTTYEQYF
size: -
V: TRBV5-5
J: TRBJ2-7

CDR3: CASSKTNNYGYTF
size: -
V: TRBV7-2
J: TRBJ1-2

CDR3: CASSQGGQGTSDTQYF
size: -
V: TRBV7-3
J: TRBJ2-3

CDR3: CASSSGGNTDTQYF
size: once
V: TRBV12-3/TRBV12-4
J: TRBJ2-3

CDR3: CAISESVRLSGNTIYF
size: -
V: TRBV10-3
J: TRBJ1-3

CDR3: CASSFKYSNQPQHF
size: once
V: TRBV2
J: TRBJ1-5

CDR3: CASSPGIGAFF
size: -
V: TRBV12-3/TRBV12-4
J: TRBJ1-1

CDR3: CATSDLLGDSNEQFF
size: -
V: TRBV24-1
J: TRBJ2-1

CDR3: CSARDGASSYNEQFF
size: -
V: TRBV20-1
J: TRBJ2-1

CDR3: CSAIGRGSGANVLTF
size: -
V: TRBV20-1
J: TRBJ2-6

CDR3: CSVGQSSGANVLTF
size: -
V: TRBV29-1
J: TRBJ2-6

CDR3: CASSLGLAGGPLVYEQYF
size: -
V: TRBV12-3/TRBV12-4
J: TRBJ2-7